This TCR beta chain was recorded in a study of T cell repertoires in cytomegalovirus infection. The study, taken as a whole, reports: It was HLA-C-restricted CMV-specific TCR beta clonotypes that dominated the response ex vivo.

TCRdb re-derived calls from the reads in MiXCR, one entry per CDR3 protein. The sample records about 360,000 distinct CDR3 sequences, about a sixth being singletons. Trimming pared 0 bases from V and 0 bases from J, leaving 8 bases between. CDR3 size: 14 residues. Germline CDR1 is DFQATT and CDR2 is SNEGSKA (reference sequence). This clonotype was found many times. Its antigen is as yet unknown. Sequenced material: PBMCs. The receptor's source is a human donor in good health (CMV status not recorded). Some clones in this sample may be carry-over from other donors' samples. This chain joins TRBV20-1 and TRBJ1-2; D gene ambiguous. DNA of the CDR3: TGCAGTGCTAGAGAGGCAGGAGCTAACTATGGCTACACCTTC. It codes for CSAREAGANYGYTF.